The sequence of this T cell receptor beta chain was determined in a study of T cell clones after liver transplantation. Turning to the study itself: Samples came from ITN030ST, which attempted immunosuppression withdrawal within 2 years of liver transplantation. Study findings and constraints: Graft donor-reactive T cells possibly entered the graft instead of undergoing deletion. Donor-reactive sequences fell more than third party-reactive ones, suggesting partial deletion.

Regarding this clone: Its specificity is not known.

The method was immunoSEQ multiplex PCR; TCRdb's version includes in-frame clones alone and lacks a portion of them. The sample lists more than 65,000 clones; approximately 80% were seen once. The source material was CD4+ T cells from blood, sampled 12 months after liver transplant. The source is a human patient who received a liver transplant. Some T cells may be graft donor cells.

CDR3 bases: TGCAGCGCTTCACAGGAATTATCCTACGAGCAGTACTTC. This encodes CSASQELSYEQYF. The J gene is TRBJ2-7, the V gene TRBV29-1; perhaps TRBD1 as D (5 bases). V dropped 7 bases and J dropped 1 base, with 14 bases sitting between them. CDR3 size: 13 residues. CDR1 SQVTM and CDR2 ANQGSEA come from the germline V gene.